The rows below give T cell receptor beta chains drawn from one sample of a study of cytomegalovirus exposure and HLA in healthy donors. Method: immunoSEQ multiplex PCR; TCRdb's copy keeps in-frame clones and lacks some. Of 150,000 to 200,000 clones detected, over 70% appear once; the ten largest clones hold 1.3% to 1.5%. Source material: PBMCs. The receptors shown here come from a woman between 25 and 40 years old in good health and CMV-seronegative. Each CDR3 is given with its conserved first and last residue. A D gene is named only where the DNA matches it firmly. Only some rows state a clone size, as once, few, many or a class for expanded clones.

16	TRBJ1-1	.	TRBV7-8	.	CASSYSGILRATEAFF	TGTGCCAGCAGCTACTCCGGGATATTGAGGGCCACTGAAGCTTTCTTT
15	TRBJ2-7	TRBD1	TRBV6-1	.	CASSEAWDRAREQYF	TGTGCCAGCAGTGAAGCTTGGGACAGGGCACGGGAGCAGTACTTC
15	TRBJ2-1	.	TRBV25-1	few	CASTRAGAEGIEQFF	TGTGCCAGCACCCGAGCAGGGGCAGAGGGGATTGAGCAGTTCTTC
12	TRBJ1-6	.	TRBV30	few	CAWIQGNSPLHF	TGTGCCTGGATACAGGGAAATTCACCCCTCCACTTT
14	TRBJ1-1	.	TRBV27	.	CASSLSGPSTEAFF	TGTGCCAGCAGTTTATCGGGGCCGAGCACTGAAGCTTTCTTT
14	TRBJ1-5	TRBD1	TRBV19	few	CASSIGTGNQPQHF	TGTGCCAGTAGTATAGGGACAGGAAATCAGCCCCAGCATTTT
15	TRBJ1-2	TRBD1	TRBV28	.	CASSAPTDRVRGYTF	TGTGCCAGCAGTGCCCCGACGGACAGGGTGCGCGGCTACACCTTC
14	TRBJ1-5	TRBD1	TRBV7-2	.	CASSLRQGSQPQHF	TGTGCCAGCAGCTTAAGACAGGGCAGTCAGCCCCAGCATTTT
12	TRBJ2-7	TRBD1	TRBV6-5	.	CASGQGEGEQYF	TGTGCCAGCGGACAGGGCGAGGGAGAGCAGTACTTC
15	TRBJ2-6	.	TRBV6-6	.	CASSYTALGANVLTF	TGTGCCAGCAGTTACACAGCTCTGGGGGCCAACGTCCTGACTTTC
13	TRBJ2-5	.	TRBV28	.	CASSPGVQETQYF	TGTGCCAGCAGTCCAGGGGTTCAGGAGACCCAGTACTTC
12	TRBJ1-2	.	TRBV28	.	CATSSGGYGYTF	TGTGCCACCTCTTCGGGGGGTTATGGCTACACCTTC
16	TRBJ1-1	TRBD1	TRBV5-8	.	CASSLHPRTGDLDAFF	TGTGCCAGCAGCTTGCACCCGAGGACAGGGGACCTTGACGCTTTCTTT
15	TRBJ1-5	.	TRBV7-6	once	CASSSQGGPDQPQHF	TGTGCCAGCAGCTCGCAGGGAGGCCCCGATCAGCCCCAGCATTTT
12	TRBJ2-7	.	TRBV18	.	CASSRNRDEQYF	TGTGCCAGCTCACGTAACAGGGACGAGCAGTACTTC
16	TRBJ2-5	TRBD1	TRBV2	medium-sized	CASSEGQDRAQETQYF	TGTGCCAGCAGTGAAGGGCAGGACAGGGCACAAGAGACCCAGTACTTC
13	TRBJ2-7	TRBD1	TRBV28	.	CASTGTVGYEQYF	TGTGCCAGCACCGGGACAGTGGGTTACGAGCAGTACTTC
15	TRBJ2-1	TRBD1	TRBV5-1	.	CASSFTGQGNYEQFF	TGCGCCAGCAGCTTTACGGGACAGGGTAACTATGAGCAGTTCTTC
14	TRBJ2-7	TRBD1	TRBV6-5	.	CASSLRTGPYEQYF	TGTGCCAGCAGTTTGCGGACAGGTCCCTACGAGCAGTACTTC
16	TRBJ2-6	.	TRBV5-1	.	CASSLRQASGANVLTF	TGCGCCAGCAGCCTCCGACAGGCCTCTGGGGCCAACGTCCTGACTTTC
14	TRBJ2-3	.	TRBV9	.	CASSSQGGTDTQYF	TGTGCCAGCAGCTCACAGGGGGGGACAGATACGCAGTATTTT
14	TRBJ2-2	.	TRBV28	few	CASSLRSGPGELFF	TGTGCCAGCAGTTTACGGTCAGGGCCCGGGGAGCTGTTTTTT
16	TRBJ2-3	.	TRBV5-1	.	CASSLADRGSTDTQYF	TGCGCCAGCAGCTTGGCCGACCGGGGGAGCACAGATACGCAGTATTTT
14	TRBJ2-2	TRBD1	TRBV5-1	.	CASSPGTGHGELFF	TGCGCCAGCAGCCCCGGGACAGGGCACGGGGAGCTGTTTTTT
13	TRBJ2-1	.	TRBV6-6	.	CASSQGIYNEQFF	TGTGCCAGCAGTCAGGGCATCTACAATGAGCAGTTCTTC
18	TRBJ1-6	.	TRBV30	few	CAWSTPRKTGVGYSPLHF	TGTGCCTGGAGTACACCAAGAAAGACCGGGGTGGGATACTCACCCCTCCACTTT
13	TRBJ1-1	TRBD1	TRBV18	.	CASSPPQGARAFF	TGTGCCAGCTCACCTCCGCAGGGGGCGCGAGCTTTCTTT
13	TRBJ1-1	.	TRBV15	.	CATSLAGGTEAFF	TGTGCCACCAGCCTAGCCGGGGGAACTGAAGCTTTCTTT
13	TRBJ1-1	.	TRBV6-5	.	CASRPIGDTEAFF	TGTGCCAGCAGGCCCATTGGAGACACTGAAGCTTTCTTT
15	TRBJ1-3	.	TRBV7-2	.	CASSYVKSSGNTIYF	TGTGCCAGCAGCTACGTTAAGAGCTCTGGAAACACCATATATTTT
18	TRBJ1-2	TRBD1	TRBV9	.	CASSVLGTEEGTNYGYTF	TGTGCCAGCAGCGTCCTCGGGACAGAAGAAGGTACTAACTATGGCTACACCTTC
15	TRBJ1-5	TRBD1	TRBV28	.	CASSFADREAQPQHF	TGTGCCAGCAGTTTTGCGGACAGGGAGGCTCAGCCCCAGCATTTT
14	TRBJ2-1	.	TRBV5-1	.	CASSLESGLNEQFF	TGCGCCAGCAGCTTGGAGAGCGGCCTCAATGAGCAGTTCTTC
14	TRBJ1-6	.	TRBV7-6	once	CASSLASVNSPLHF	TGTGCCAGCAGCTTAGCTTCGGTGAATTCACCCCTCCACTTT
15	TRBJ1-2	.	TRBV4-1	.	CASSPYNVRGYGYTF	TGCGCCAGCAGCCCATACAACGTCAGGGGCTATGGCTACACCTTC
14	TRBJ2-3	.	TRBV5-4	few	CASSFQFSPDTQYF	TGTGCCAGCAGCTTTCAGTTTAGCCCAGATACGCAGTATTTT
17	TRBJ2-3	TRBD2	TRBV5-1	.	CASSSYPPAGGTDTQYF	TGCGCCAGCAGCTCCTACCCCCCAGCGGGGGGCACAGATACGCAGTATTTT
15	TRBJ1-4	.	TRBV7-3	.	CASSPRTAYNEKLFF	TGTGCCAGCAGCCCCCGGACAGCCTATAATGAAAAACTGTTTTTT
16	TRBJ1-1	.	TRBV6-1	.	CASSEPANAGRTEAFF	TGTGCCAGCAGTGAACCGGCCAACGCGGGAAGGACTGAAGCTTTCTTT
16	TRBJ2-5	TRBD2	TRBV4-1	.	CASSQDQAGGSETQYF	TGCGCCAGCAGCCAAGATCAGGCGGGGGGGTCCGAGACCCAGTACTTC
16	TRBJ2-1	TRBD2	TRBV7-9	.	CASSLGLAGAHDEQFF	TGTGCCAGCAGCTTAGGACTAGCGGGGGCGCACGATGAGCAGTTCTTC
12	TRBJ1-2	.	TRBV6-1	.	CASSELGGGYTF	TGTGCCAGCAGTGAATTGGGGGGAGGCTACACCTTC
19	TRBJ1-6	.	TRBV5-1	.	CASSLLARGLGSYNSPLHF	TGCGCCAGCAGCTTGTTGGCCAGGGGATTAGGCTCCTATAATTCACCCCTCCACTTT
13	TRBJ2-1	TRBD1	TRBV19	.	CATGTGEPYKQFF	TGTGCCACCGGGACAGGGGAACCTTATAAGCAGTTCTTC
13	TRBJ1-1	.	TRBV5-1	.	CASSWGQNTEAFF	TGCGCCAGCAGCTGGGGACAGAACACTGAAGCTTTCTTT
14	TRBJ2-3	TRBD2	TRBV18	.	CASSSSGPRDTQYF	TGTGCCAGCTCATCTAGCGGGCCTAGGGATACGCAGTATTTT